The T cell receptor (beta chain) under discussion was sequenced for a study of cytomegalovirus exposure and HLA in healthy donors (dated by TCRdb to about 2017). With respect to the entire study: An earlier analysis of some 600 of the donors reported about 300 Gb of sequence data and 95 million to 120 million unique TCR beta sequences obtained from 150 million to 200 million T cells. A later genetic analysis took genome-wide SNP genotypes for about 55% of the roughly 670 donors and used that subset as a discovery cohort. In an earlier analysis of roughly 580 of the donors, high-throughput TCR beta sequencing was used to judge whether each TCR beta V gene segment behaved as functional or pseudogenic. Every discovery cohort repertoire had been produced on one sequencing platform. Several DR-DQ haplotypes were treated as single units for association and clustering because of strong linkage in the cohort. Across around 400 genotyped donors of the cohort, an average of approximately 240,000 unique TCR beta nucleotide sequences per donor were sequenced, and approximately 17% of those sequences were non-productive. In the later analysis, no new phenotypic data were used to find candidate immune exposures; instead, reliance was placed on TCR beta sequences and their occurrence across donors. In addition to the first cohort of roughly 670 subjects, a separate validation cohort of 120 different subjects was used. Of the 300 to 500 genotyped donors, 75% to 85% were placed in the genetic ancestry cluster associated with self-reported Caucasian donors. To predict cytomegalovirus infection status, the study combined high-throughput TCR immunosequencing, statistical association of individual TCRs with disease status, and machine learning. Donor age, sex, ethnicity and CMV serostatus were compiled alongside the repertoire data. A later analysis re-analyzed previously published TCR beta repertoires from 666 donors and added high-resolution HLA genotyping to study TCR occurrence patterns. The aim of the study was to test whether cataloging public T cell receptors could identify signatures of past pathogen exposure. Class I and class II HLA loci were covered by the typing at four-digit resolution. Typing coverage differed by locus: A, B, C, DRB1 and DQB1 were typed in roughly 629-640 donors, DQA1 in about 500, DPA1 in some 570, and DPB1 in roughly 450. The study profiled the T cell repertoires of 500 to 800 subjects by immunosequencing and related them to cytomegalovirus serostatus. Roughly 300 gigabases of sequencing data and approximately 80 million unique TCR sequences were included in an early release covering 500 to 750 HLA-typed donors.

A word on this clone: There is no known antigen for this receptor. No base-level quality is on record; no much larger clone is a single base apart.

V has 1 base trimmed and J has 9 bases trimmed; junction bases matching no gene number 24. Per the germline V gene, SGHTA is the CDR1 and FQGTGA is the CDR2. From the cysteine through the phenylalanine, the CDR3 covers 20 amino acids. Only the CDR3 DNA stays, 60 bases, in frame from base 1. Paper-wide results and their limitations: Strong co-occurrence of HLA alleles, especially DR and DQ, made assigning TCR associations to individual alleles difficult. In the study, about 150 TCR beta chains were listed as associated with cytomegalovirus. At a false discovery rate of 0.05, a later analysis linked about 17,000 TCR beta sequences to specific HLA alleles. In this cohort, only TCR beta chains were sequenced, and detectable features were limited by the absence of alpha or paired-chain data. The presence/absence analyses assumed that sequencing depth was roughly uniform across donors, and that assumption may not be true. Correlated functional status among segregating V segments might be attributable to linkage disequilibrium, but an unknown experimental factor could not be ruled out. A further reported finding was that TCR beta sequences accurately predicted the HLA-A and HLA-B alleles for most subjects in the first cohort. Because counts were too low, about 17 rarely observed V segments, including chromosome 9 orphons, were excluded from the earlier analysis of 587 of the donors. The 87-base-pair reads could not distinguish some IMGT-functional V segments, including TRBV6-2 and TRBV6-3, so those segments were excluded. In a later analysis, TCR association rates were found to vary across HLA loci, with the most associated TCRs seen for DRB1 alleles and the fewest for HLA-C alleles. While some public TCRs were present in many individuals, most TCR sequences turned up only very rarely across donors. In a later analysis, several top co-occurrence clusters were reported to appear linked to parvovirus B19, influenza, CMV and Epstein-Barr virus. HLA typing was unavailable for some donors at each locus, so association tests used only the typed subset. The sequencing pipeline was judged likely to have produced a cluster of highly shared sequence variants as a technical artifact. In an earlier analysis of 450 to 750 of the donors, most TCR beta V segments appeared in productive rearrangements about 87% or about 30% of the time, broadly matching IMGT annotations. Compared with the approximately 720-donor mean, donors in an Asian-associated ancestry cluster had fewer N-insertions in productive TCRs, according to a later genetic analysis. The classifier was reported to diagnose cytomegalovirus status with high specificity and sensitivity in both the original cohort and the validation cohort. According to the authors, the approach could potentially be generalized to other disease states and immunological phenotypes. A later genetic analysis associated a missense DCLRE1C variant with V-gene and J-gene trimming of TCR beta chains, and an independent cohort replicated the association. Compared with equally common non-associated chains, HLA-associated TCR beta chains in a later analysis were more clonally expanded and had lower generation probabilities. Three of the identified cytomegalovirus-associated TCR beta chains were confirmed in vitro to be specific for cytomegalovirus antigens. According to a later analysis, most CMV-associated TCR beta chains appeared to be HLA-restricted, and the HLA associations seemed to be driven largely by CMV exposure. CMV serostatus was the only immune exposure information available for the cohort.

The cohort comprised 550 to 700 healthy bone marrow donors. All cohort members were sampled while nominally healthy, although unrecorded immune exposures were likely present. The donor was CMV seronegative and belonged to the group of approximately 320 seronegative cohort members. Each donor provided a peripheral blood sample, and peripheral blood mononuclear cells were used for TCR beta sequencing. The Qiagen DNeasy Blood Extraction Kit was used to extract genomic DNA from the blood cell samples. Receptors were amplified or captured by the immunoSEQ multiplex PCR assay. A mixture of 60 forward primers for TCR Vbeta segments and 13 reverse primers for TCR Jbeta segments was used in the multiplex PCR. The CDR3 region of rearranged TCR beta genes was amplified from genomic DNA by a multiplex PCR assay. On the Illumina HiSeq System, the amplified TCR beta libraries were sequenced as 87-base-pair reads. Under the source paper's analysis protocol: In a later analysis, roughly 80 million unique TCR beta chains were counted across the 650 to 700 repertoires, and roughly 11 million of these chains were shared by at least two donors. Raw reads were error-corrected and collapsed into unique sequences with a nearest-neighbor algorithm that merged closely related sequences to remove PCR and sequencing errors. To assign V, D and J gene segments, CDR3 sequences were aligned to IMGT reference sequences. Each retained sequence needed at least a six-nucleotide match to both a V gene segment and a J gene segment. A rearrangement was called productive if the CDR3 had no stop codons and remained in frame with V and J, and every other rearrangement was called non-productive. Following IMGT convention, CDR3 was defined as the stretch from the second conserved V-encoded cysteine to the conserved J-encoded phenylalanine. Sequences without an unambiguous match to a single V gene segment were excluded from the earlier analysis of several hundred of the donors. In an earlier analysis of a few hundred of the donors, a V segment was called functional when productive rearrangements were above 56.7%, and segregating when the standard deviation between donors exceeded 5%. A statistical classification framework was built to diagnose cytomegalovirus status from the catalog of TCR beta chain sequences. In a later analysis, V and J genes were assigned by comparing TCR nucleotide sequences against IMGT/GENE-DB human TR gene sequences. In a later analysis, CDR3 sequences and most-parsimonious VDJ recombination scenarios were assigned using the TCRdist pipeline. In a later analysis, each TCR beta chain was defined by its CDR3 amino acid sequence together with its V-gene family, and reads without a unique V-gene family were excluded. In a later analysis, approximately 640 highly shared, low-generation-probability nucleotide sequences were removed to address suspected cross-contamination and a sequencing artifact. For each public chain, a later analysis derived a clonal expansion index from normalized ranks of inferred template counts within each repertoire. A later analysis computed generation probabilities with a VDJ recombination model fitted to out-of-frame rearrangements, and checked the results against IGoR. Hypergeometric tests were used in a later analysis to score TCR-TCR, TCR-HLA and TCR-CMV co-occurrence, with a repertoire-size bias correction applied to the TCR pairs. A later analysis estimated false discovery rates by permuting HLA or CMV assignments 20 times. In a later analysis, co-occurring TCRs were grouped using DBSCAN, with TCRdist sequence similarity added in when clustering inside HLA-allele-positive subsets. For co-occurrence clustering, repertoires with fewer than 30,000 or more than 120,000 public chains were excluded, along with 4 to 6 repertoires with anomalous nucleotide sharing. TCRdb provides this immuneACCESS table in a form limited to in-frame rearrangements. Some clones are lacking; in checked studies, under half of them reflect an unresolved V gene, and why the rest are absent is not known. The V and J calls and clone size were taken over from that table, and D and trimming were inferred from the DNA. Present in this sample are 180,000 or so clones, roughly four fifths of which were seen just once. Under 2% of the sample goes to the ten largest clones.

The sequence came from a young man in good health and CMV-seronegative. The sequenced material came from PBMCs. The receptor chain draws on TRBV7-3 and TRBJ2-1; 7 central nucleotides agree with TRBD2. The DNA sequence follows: TGTGCCAGCAGCTTAAACTTGTTGGGGAGGGGTAAAGGGGCCGGGACTGAGCAGTTCTTC. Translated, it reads CASSLNLLGRGKGAGTEQFF.